This T cell receptor beta chain was sequenced for a study of T cell repertoires in cytomegalovirus infection. Study-wide points: Of the TCR beta families, the public ones yielded a cumulative frequency that identified carriers of CMV plus the relevant HLA. In two of eight donors, the top clonotype was HLA-C-restricted CMV-specific.

MiXCR, applied by TCRdb to the reads, yields one record per CDR3 protein. Of 130,000 or so distinct CDR3 sequences listed, roughly 6% are singletons. There are many counts of this clonotype. Its antigen is unidentified. Trimming removed 3 bases from V and 2 bases from J, with 9 bases in between. This CDR3 spans 14 amino acids. The germline V gene encodes CDR1 SGHRS and CDR2 YFSETQ. Sequenced sample: PBMCs. The clonotype originates from a human donor in good health (CMV status not recorded). Some clones in this sample may be carry-over from other donors' samples. J is TRBJ1-5 and V is TRBV5-1; D call uncertain. CDR3 sequence: CASSSGWGNQPQHF. The DNA of the CDR3 is TGCGCCAGCAGCTCAGGATGGGGCAATCAGCCCCAGCATTTT. The variable domain in full, with the rest retrieved from reference TRBV5-1 and TRBJ1-5, is KAGVTQTPRYLIKTRGQQVTLSCSPISGHRSVSWYQQTPGQGLQFLFEYFSETQRNKGNFPGRFSGRQFSNSRSEMNVSTLELGDSALYLCASSSGWGNQPQHFGDGTRLSIL.